This T cell receptor (beta chain) was obtained from a study of preoperative IRX-2 immunotherapy in early breast cancer. Clones were sequenced by immunoSEQ multiplex PCR, and TCRdb holds only the in-frame ones, with some missing. In the table there are some 59,000 clones, roughly 95% of which are singletons. Indicated treatment: preoperative locoregional IRX-2 cytokine immunotherapy. Preoperative locoregional IRX-2 cytokine immunotherapy was tested in the phase Ib source study. Germline V CDR1 and CDR2: SQVTM, ANQGSEA. The CDR3 contains 16 residues. With 4 bases clipped from V and 7 bases from J, the junction kept 7 bases outside the gene matches.

This chain links TRBV29-1 with TRBJ2-2; 15 bases fit TRBD2. Sample collection was performed from a patient treated with IRX-2 immunotherapy. This TCR came from a human donor with breast cancer. The CDR3 is CSVVGLAGGYSGELFF. The DNA of the CDR3 is TGCAGCGTTGTCGGACTAGCGGGAGGGTATAGCGGGGAGCTGTTTTTT.